This passage covers 15 T cell receptor beta chains from one sample sequenced in a study of molecular identifiers for immune sequencing clone quantification. TCRdb re-called the PCR reads with MiXCR, one entry per CDR3 protein. The table has 460,000 or so distinct CDR3 sequences, under 30% seen once. Sequencing was carried out using naive CD8+ T cells from blood, with Jurkat cell RNA spiked in. Noted subset: FACS-sorted CD8+CD4-CCR7+CD45RA+ naive T cells. The receptors here all came from a human donor in good health. Some libraries in this study had Jurkat cell RNA spiked in.

The V call is TRBV7-9, the J call TRBJ1-6, with a tentative D call TRBD1 (5 bases). CDR3 length: 18 residues. CDR1 is SEHNR and CDR2 is FQNEAQ in the germline V gene (reference sequence). Trimming cost V 4 bases and J 0 bases, with 16 bases left between them. The CDR3 spells CASSSSRDVISYNSPLHF. The CDR3 DNA is TGTGCCAGCAGCTCCAGCCGGGACGTCATCTCCTATAATTCACCCCTCCACTTT.

The rearrangement joins TRBV7-9 to TRBJ2-7; TRBD2 might be the D (6 bases). Germline lookup yields CDR1 SEHNR and CDR2 FQNEAQ (reference sequence). The V and J ends lost 4 bases and 4 bases respectively, with 20 bases between them. The CDR3 length is 16 residues. In DNA form, the CDR3 reads TGTGCCAGCAGCTCGATAGCGGCCGGAGGGTCGTACGAGCAGTACTTC. This codes for CASSSIAAGGSYEQYF.

V and J are TRBV15 and TRBJ2-1; no clear D gene. CDR3 length equals 12 residues. Trimming took off 5 bases at V and 10 bases at J, with 12 bases between the two ends. Per germline, CDR1 LNHNV and CDR2 YYDKDF (reference sequence). The CDR3 loop is CATSRLRVEQFF. In DNA form, the CDR3 reads TGTGCCACCAGCCGCCTAAGAGTGGAGCAGTTCTTC. The full variable domain, completed using reference TRBV15 and TRBJ2-1, is DAMVIQNPRYQVTQFGKPVTLSCSQTLNHNVMYWYQQKSSQAPKLLFHYYDKDFNNEADTPDNFQSRRPNTSFCFLDIRSPGLGDTAMYLCATSRLRVEQFFGPGTRLTVL.

The chain joins TRBV4-2 to TRBJ1-2; TRBD1 might be the D (5 bases). Trimming cost V 3 bases and J 8 bases, with 16 bases left between them. The CDR3 extends over 14 amino acids. Per the germline V gene, CDR1 is LGHNA and CDR2 is YNFKEQ. DNA of the CDR3: TGTGCCAGCAGCCACCCCGACAGTCGGGGAGGCTACACCTTC. Amino acids: CASSHPDSRGGYTF.

On this clonotype: A much larger clone differs from this one at a single base, so this may be a read error. The rearrangement links TRBV29-1 to TRBJ2-2; 10 bases align to TRBD2. Germline assignment: CDR1 SQVTM and CDR2 ANQGSEA. CDR3 length equals 16 residues. The CDR3 nucleotides are TGCGGCGTTGCTGTCCCTAGCGGGAGTGTCACCGGGGAGCTGTTTTTT. Translated: CGVAVPSGSVTGELFF.

This clonotype was counted only a few times. V and J are TRBV20-1 and TRBJ1-6; the D gene is possibly TRBD1 (5 bases). Per the germline V gene, CDR1 is DFQATT and CDR2 is SNEGSKA (reference sequence). V shed 6 bases and J shed 0 bases, with 12 bases lying between them. The CDR3 is made up of 15 amino acids. CDR3 sequence reads: CSAEGTVSYNSPLHF. CDR3 coding DNA: TGCAGTGCAGAAGGGACGGTCTCCTATAATTCACCCCTCCACTTT.

V usage is TRBV12-3 or TRBV12-4 and J usage is TRBJ1-2, with TRBD1 matching 8 bases. CDR3 size: 15 residues. Unmatched junction bases numbered 11, after V lost 5 bases and J lost 6 bases. The DNA for the CDR3 is TGTGCCAGCAGTGCGATGGTGGTGGACAGGGATGGCTACACCTTC. Protein product: CASSAMVVDRDGYTF.

This clonotype has just a few counts. This chain uses TRBV7-9 with TRBJ2-5; D remains unclear. CDR1 is SEHNR and CDR2 is FQNEAQ in the germline V gene (reference sequence). V lost 6 bases and J 3 bases, leaving 11 bases between the germline ends. The CDR3 is 13 amino acids. CDR3 DNA: TGTGCCAGCAGTCCGACTGAAGAAGAGACCCAGTACTTC. Its protein product is CASSPTEEETQYF.

J is TRBJ1-6 and V is TRBV9; 8 bases line up with TRBD1. Germline V gene data show CDR1 as SGDLS and CDR2 as YYNGEE. The V segment lost 3 bases and the J segment 8 bases; nucleotides outside the gene matches: 4. The CDR3 runs to 14 residues. CDR3 residues: CASSAGQGDSPLHF. The DNA of the CDR3 is TGTGCCAGCAGCGCCGGACAGGGTGATTCACCCCTCCACTTT.

The rearrangement joins TRBV7-3 to TRBJ2-3; tentative D call: TRBD2 (5 bases). The germline CDR1 and CDR2 sequences are SGHTA and FQGTGA. The CDR3 covers 15 residues. V was trimmed by 4 bases and J by 1 base, leaving 12 bases between them. In DNA form, the CDR3 reads TGTGCCAGCAGCTCCACGGGGTTAGGCACAGATACGCAGTATTTT. Encoded protein: CASSSTGLGTDTQYF.

In this sample, this clonotype turned up many times. The chain joins TRBV20-1 to TRBJ1-1, with TRBD1 matching 8 bases. V trimming: 6 bases; J trimming: 7 bases; junction bases outside the gene matches: 10. This CDR3 region has 13 residues. Germline V gene data show CDR1 as DFQATT and CDR2 as SNEGSKA (reference sequence). CDR3 bases: TGCAGTGCCACCCTTAACAGGGGGAGTGAAGCTTTCTTT. The encoded protein is CSATLNRGSEAFF.

The table lists this clonotype with many counts. The rearrangement links TRBV12-3 or TRBV12-4 to TRBJ2-3; D is unresolved. The CDR3 is 14 amino acids. Trimming took off 1 base at V and 5 bases at J, with 10 bases between the two ends. In nucleotides, the CDR3 is TGTGCCAGCAGTTTAGGCCTGAACATAGATACGCAGTATTTT. Translation: CASSLGLNIDTQYF.

This chain uses TRBV7-9 with TRBJ2-7, with D tentatively TRBD1 (6 bases). CDR3 length equals 17 residues. Trimming removed 5 bases at V and 0 bases at J, with 20 bases between. Germline CDR1 is SEHNR and CDR2 is FQNEAQ (reference sequence). Here the CDR3 reads CASSPRTGGENSYEQYF. DNA for the CDR3: TGTGCCAGCAGCCCAAGGACTGGGGGCGAGAACTCCTACGAGCAGTACTTC.

This clonotype appeared many times. This chain uses TRBV28 with TRBJ1-4; 9 bases are a match to TRBD1. V shed 3 bases and J 6 bases; nucleotides not matched to a gene: 5. Germline CDR1 is MDHEN and CDR2 is SYDVKM. CDR3 size: 15 residues. CDR3 in DNA: TGTGCCAGCAGTTTTACAGGGGGCTTGGATGAAAAACTGTTTTTT. Protein: CASSFTGGLDEKLFF.

The chain carries TRBV27 and TRBJ2-7, with D maybe TRBD2 (5 bases). This CDR3 region has 14 residues. The germline gives CDR1 MNHEY, CDR2 SMNVEV (reference sequence). Trimming took 7 bases from V and 1 from J, leaving 14 bases between them. The CDR3 region is CASNLVGDSYEQYF. For the CDR3, the DNA is TGTGCCAGCAATCTAGTCGGGGATTCCTACGAGCAGTACTTC.